Shown below are 12 T cell receptor beta chains from a single sample sequenced in a study of T cells in Graves' hyperthyroidism and ophthalmopathy. Researchers amplified the TCR beta CDR3 regions from RNA transcripts. First-round RT-PCR with HTBI primers amplified the TCR CDR3 region. MiXCR, run by TCRdb on the multiplex PCR reads, gives a single entry per CDR3 protein. The sample has 400,000 to 550,000 distinct CDR3 sequences; approximately 15% are singletons. Sample: blood. These receptors came from a young woman with Graves' hyperthyroidism.

This clonotype was counted many times. The chain uses TRBV6-1 and TRBJ1-1; D is unresolved. The CDR3 is made up of 13 amino acids. V lost 6 bases, J lost 1 base, and 9 bases lay in between. Germline V gene sequence: CDR1 MNHNS, CDR2 SASEGT. CDR3 bases: TGTGCCAGCAGGACGGACCCGAACACTGAAGCTTTCTTT. Amino acids: CASRTDPNTEAFF.

This clonotype was seen repeatedly, ten times or more. The chain's CDR3 is CASSTDGVSGANVLTF. In DNA, the CDR3 is TGTGCCAGCAGTACCGATGGGGTCTCTGGGGCCAACGTCCTGACTTTC. The V call is TRBV27, the J call TRBJ2-6, with D unresolved. This CDR3 comprises 16 residues. Germline loops: CDR1 MNHEY, CDR2 SMNVEV (reference sequence). V lost 5 bases and J 0 bases, leaving 11 bases between the germline ends.

This clonotype was picked up many times. The chain couples TRBV2 to TRBJ1-1; D gene unclear. The CDR3 length is 14 residues. Germline CDR1 SNHLY, CDR2 FYNNEI. V lost 3 bases and J 0 bases, leaving 8 bases between the germline ends. This CDR3 is CASSEGKVNTEAFF. As DNA, the CDR3 is TGTGCCAGCAGTGAGGGGAAGGTGAACACTGAAGCTTTCTTT.

In its sample, this clonotype was seen many times. This chain uses TRBV3-1 with TRBJ2-7, with 9 bases identical to TRBD2. With 2 bases clipped from V and 7 bases from J, the junction kept 12 bases outside the gene matches. CDR1 and CDR2 from the germline V gene are LGHDT and YNNKEL (reference sequence). The CDR3 covers 16 residues. In DNA form, the CDR3 reads TGTGCCAGCAGCCAACAATTAGCGGGAGAAGGTTATGAGCAGTACTTC. Translated, it gives CASSQQLAGEGYEQYF.

The V call is TRBV5-6, the J call TRBJ2-3, with TRBD1 as a possible D gene (6 bases). This CDR3 spans 14 amino acids. V lost 0 bases to trimming and J lost 10 bases, with 15 bases between them. Germline CDR1 SGHDT, CDR2 YYEEEE. Here the CDR3 DNA reads TGTGCCAGCAGCTTGGGATGGGGGCCTATAGCGCAGTATTTT. It yields the protein CASSLGWGPIAQYF.

This clonotype was seen more than once but under ten times. The chain carries TRBV2 and TRBJ2-1; TRBD2 matches 15 bases. Germline trimming cut 7 bases from V and 0 bases from J; bases unmatched to any gene: 13. CDR3 length: 20 amino acids. Germline loops: CDR1 SNHLY, CDR2 FYNNEI. This chain's CDR3 is CASNYPGLAGGLSSYNEQFF. The CDR3 region has the DNA TGTGCCAGCAATTATCCGGGACTAGCGGGAGGCCTATCCTCCTACAATGAGCAGTTCTTC.

This clonotype was found many times. V usage is TRBV7-9 and J usage is TRBJ2-1, with 10 bases matching TRBD2. The length of the CDR3 is 14 residues. J was trimmed by 9 bases and V by 5 bases; bases with no gene match: 7. Germline V CDR1 and CDR2: SEHNR, FQNEAQ (reference sequence). The CDR3 region is CASSPSLAGVEQFF. The CDR3 DNA reads as TGTGCCAGCAGCCCTAGCCTAGCGGGAGTTGAGCAGTTCTTC.

The chain couples TRBV20-1 to TRBJ2-1; the match to TRBD2 covers 10 bases. CDR3 size: 15 residues. The germline gives CDR1 DFQATT, CDR2 SNEGSKA (reference sequence). V was clipped by 4 bases and J by 1 base; unmatched bases: 4. CDR3 DNA sequence: TGCAGTGCTAAACTAGCGGGGTTTTCCTACAATGAGCAGTTCTTC. Residues: CSAKLAGFSYNEQFF.

The chain employs TRBV20-1 and TRBJ2-1; TRBD1 might be the D (6 bases). The length of the CDR3 is 14 residues. V was shortened by 4 bases and J by 0 bases, with 10 bases between the two germline ends. From germline, CDR1 is DFQATT and CDR2 SNEGSKA (reference sequence). This CDR3 reads CSATDRTSYNEQFF. As DNA, the CDR3 is TGCAGTGCTACAGACAGGACCTCCTACAATGAGCAGTTCTTC.

Ten or more counts support this clonotype. The rearrangement links TRBV6-5 to TRBJ1-2; a possible D gene is TRBD1 (5 bases). V dropped 0 bases and J dropped 3 bases, with 17 bases sitting between them. Germline assignment: CDR1 MNHEY and CDR2 SVGAGI. The CDR3 spans 17 residues. The CDR3 sequence: CASSYSHRTDVYYGYTF. CDR3 coding DNA: TGTGCCAGCAGTTACTCGCACAGGACGGATGTTTACTATGGCTACACCTTC.

This chain joins TRBV5-1 and TRBJ2-7; D might be TRBD1 (6 bases). The CDR3 covers 13 residues. Per germline, CDR1 SGHRS and CDR2 YFSETQ. Trimming removed 0 bases from V and 6 bases from J, with 10 bases in between. CDR3 residues: CASSLGQASEQYF. As DNA, the CDR3 is TGCGCCAGCAGCTTGGGACAGGCGTCCGAGCAGTACTTC. Complete variable domain (other parts from reference TRBV5-1 and TRBJ2-7): KAGVTQTPRYLIKTRGQQVTLSCSPISGHRSVSWYQQTPGQGLQFLFEYFSETQRNKGNFPGRFSGRQFSNSRSEMNVSTLELGDSALYLCASSLGQASEQYFGPGTRLTVT.

This clonotype has at least ten counts. V and J are TRBV2 and TRBJ1-5, with TRBD1 identical over 9 bases. Per germline, CDR1 SNHLY and CDR2 FYNNEI. The ends lost 7 bases at V and 4 bases at J; junction bases unmatched: 2. The CDR3 has 13 residues. The CDR3 DNA reads TGTGCCAGCACCGGACAGGGGAATCAGCCCCAGCATTTT. Amino acids: CASTGQGNQPQHF.